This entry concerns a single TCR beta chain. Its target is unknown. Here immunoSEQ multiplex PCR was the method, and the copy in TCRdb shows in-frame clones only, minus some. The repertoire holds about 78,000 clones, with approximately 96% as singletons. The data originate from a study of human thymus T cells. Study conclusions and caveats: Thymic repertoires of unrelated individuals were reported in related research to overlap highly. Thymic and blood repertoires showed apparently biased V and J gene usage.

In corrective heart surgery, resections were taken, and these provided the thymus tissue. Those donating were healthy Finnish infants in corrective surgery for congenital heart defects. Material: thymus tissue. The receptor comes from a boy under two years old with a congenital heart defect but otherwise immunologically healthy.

In DNA, the CDR3 is TGTGCCAGCAGCCGGACGTGGCCTTATGGCTACACCTTC. Its protein product is CASSRTWPYGYTF. This chain connects TRBV11-2 to TRBJ1-2; D call uncertain. The length of the CDR3 is 13 residues. Germline values: CDR1 SGHAT, CDR2 FQNNGV. V lost 5 bases and J 5 bases, leaving 12 bases between the germline ends. Full variable domain (missing parts from reference TRBV11-2 and TRBJ1-2): EAGVAQSPRYKIIEKRQSVAFWCNPISGHATLYWYQQILGQGPKLLIQFQNNGVVDDSQLPKDRFSAERLKGVDSTLKIQPAKLEDSAVYLCASSRTWPYGYTFGSGTRLTVV.